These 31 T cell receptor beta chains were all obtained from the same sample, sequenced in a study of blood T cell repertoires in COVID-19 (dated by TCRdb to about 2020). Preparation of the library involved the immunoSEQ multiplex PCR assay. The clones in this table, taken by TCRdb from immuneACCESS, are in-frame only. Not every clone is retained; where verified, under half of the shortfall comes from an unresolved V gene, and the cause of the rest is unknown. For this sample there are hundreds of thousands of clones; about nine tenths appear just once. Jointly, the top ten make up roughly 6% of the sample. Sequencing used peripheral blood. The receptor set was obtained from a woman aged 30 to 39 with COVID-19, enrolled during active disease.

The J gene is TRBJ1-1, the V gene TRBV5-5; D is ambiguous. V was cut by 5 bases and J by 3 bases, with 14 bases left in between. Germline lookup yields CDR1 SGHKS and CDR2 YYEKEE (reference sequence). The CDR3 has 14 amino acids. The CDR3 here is CASSSEIRDTEAFF. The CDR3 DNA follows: TGTGCCAGCAGTAGCGAAATACGGGACACTGAAGCTTTCTTT.

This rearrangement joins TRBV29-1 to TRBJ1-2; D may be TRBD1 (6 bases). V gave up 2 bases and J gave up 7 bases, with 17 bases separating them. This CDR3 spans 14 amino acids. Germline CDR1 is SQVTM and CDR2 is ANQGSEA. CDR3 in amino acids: CSVEPDSSVGGYTF. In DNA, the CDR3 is TGCAGCGTTGAACCGGACAGCTCGGTGGGTGGCTACACCTTC. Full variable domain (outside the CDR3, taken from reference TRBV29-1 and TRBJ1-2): SAVISQKPSRDICQRGTSLTIQCQVDSQVTMMFWYRQQPGQSLTLIATANQGSEATYESGFVIDKFPISRPNLTFSTLTVSNMSPEDSSIYLCSVEPDSSVGGYTFGSGTRLTVV.

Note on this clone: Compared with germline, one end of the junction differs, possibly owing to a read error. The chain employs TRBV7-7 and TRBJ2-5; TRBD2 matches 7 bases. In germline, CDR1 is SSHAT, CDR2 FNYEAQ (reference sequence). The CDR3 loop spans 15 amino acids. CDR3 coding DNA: TGTGCTAGCAGCGAATCCGGGACTACACAAGAGACCCAGTACTTC. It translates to CASSESGTTQETQYF.

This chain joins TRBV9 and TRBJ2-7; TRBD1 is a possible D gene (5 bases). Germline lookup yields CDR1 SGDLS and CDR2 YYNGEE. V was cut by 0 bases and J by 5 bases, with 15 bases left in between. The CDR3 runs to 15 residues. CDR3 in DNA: TGTGCCAGCAGCGTAGAACAGGCGGTAATCCACGAGCAGTACTTC. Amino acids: CASSVEQAVIHEQYF.

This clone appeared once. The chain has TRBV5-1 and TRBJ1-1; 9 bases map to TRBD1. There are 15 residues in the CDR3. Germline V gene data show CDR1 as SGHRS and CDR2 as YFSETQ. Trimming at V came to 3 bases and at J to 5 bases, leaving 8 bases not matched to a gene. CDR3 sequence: CASSSDRQGGTEAFF. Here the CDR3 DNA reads TGCGCCAGCAGCTCTGACCGACAGGGGGGGACTGAAGCTTTCTTT.

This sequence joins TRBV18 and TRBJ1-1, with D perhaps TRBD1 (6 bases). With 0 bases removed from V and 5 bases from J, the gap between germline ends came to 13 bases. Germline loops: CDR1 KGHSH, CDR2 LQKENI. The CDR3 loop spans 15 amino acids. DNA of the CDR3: TGTGCCAGCTCACCACCGGGGGCTAGGGGTACTGAAGCTTTCTTT. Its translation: CASSPPGARGTEAFF.

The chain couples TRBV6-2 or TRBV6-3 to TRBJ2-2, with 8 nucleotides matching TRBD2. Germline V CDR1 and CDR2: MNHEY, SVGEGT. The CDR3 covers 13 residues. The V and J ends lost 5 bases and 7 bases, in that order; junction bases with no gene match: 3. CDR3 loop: CASSGTSIGELFF. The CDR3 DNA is TGTGCCAGCAGTGGGACTAGTATCGGGGAGCTGTTTTTT.

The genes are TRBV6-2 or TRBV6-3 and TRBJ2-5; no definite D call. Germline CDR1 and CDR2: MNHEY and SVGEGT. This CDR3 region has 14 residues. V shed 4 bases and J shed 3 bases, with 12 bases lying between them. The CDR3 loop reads CASSWKARKETQYF. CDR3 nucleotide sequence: TGTGCCAGCAGTTGGAAAGCGAGGAAAGAGACCCAGTACTTC.

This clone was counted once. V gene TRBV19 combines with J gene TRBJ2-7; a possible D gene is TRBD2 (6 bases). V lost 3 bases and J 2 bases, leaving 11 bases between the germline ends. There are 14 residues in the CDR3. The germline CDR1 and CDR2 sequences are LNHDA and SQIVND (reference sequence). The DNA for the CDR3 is TGTGCCAGTAGTATGCACGGGGGAGCCTACGAGCAGTACTTC. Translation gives CASSMHGGAYEQYF.

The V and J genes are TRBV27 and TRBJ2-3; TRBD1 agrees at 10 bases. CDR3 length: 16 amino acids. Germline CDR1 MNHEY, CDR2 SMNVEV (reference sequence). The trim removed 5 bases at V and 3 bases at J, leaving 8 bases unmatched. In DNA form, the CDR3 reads TGTGCCAGCAGTAGGATAGACAGGGGGCGAACAGATACGCAGTATTTT. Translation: CASSRIDRGRTDTQYF.

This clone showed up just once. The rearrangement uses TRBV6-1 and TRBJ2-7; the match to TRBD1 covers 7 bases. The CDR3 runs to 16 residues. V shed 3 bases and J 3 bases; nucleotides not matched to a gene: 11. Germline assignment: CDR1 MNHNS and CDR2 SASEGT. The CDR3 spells CASSEGFGTAIYEQYV. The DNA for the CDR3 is TGTGCCAGCAGTGAGGGATTCGGGACAGCCATCTACGAGCAGTACGTC.

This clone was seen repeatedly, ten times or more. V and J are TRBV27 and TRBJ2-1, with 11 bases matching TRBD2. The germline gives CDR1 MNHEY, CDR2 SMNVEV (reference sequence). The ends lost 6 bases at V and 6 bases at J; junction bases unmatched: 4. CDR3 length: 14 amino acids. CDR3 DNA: TGTGCCAGCAGGATAGCGGGAGGGCCCAATGAGCAGTTCTTC. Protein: CASRIAGGPNEQFF.

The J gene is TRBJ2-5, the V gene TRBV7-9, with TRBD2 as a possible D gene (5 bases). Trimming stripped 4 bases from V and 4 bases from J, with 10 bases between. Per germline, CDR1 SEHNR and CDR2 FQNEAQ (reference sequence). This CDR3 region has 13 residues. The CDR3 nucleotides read TGTGCCAGCAGCTCCCTCGGGGTAGAGACCCAGTACTTC. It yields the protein CASSSLGVETQYF.

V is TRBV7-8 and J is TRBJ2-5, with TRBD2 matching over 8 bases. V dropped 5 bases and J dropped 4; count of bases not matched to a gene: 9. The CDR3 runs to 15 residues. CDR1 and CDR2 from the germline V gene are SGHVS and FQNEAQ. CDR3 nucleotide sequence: TGTGCCAGCAGCCCCTTAGTAGCGGGGCTAGAGACCCAGTACTTC. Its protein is CASSPLVAGLETQYF.

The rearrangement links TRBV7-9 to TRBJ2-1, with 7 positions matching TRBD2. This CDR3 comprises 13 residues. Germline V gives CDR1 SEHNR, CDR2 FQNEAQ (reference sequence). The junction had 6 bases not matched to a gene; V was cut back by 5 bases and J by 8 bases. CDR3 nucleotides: TGTGCCAGCAGCACCGGACTAGGGTATGAGCAGTTCTTC. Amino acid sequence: CASSTGLGYEQFF.

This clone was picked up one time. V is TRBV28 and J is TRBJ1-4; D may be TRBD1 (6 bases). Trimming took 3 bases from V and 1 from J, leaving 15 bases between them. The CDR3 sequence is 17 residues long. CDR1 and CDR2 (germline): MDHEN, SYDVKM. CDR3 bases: TGTGCCAGCAGTTTTTTCGCCCCAGGGGTAACTAATGAAAAACTGTTTTTT. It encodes CASSFFAPGVTNEKLFF.

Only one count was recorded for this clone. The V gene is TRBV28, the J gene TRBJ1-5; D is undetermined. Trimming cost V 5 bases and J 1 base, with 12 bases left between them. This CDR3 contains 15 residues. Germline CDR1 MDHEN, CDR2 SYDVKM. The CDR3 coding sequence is TGTGCCAGCAGTCTCGCTTTGAGGAGCAATCAGCCCCAGCATTTT. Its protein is CASSLALRSNQPQHF.

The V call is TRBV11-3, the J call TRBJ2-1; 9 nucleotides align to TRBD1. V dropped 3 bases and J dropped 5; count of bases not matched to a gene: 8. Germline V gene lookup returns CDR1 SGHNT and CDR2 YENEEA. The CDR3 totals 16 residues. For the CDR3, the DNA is TGTGCCAGCAGCTTTAGCCCGGGACAGGGCAACAATGAGCAGTTCTTC. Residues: CASSFSPGQGNNEQFF.

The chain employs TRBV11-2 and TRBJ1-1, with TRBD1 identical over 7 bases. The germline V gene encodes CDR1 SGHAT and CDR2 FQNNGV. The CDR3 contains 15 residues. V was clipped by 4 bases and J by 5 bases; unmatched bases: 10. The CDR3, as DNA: TGTGCCAGCAGCTCTATTAGGGGGCATTCGACTGAAGCTTTCTTT. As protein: CASSSIRGHSTEAFF.

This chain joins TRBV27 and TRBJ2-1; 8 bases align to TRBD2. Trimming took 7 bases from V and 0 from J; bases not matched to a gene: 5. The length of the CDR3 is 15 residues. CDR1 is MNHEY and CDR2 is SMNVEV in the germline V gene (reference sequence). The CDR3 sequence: CASTRLASSYNEQFF. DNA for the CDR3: TGTGCCAGCACAAGACTAGCGAGCTCCTACAATGAGCAGTTCTTC.

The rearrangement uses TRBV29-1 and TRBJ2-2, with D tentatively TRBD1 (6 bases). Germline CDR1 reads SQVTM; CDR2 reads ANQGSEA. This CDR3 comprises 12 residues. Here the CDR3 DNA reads TGCAGTGGGAACAGGGTGGACGGGGAGCTGTTTTTT. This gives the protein CSGNRVDGELFF.

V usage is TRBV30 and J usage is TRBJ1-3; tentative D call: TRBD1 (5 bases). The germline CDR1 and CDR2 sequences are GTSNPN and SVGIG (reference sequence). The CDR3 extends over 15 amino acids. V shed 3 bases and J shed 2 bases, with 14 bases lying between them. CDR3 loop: CAWRGLEVPGNTIYF. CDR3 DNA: TGTGCCTGGAGGGGGCTCGAGGTCCCTGGAAACACCATATATTTT.

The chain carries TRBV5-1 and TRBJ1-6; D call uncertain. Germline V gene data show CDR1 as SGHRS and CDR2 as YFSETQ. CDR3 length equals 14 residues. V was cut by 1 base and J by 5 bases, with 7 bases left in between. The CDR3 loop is CASSLHSDNSPLHF. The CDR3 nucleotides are TGCGCCAGCAGCTTGCACAGTGATAATTCACCCCTCCACTTT.

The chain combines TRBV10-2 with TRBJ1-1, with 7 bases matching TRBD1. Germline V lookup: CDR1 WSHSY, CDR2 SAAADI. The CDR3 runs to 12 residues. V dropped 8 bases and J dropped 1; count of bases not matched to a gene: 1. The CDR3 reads CASWTGNTEAFF. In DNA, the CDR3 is TGCGCCAGCTGGACAGGGAACACTGAAGCTTTCTTT.

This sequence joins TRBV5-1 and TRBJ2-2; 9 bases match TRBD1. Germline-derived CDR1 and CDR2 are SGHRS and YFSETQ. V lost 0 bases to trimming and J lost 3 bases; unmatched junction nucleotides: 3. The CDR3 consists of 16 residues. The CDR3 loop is CASSLGTGVHTGELFF. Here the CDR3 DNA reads TGCGCCAGCAGCTTGGGGACAGGGGTCCACACCGGGGAGCTGTTTTTT. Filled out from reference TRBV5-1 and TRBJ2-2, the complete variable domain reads KAGVTQTPRYLIKTRGQQVTLSCSPISGHRSVSWYQQTPGQGLQFLFEYFSETQRNKGNFPGRFSGRQFSNSRSEMNVSTLELGDSALYLCASSLGTGVHTGELFFGEGSRLTVL.

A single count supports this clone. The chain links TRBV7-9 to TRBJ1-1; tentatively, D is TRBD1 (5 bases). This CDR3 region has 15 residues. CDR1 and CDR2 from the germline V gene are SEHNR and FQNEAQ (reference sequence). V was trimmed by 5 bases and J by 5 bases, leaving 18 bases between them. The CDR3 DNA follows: TGTGCCAGCAGCCATAAGCGCGGGGGATGGACTGAAGCTTTCTTT. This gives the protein CASSHKRGGWTEAFF.

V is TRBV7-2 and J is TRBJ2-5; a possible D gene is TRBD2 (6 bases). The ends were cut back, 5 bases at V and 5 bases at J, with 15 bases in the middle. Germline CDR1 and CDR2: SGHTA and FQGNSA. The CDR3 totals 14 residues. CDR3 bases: TGTGCCAGCAGCCCGGGACTGCCGGGGGAGACCCAGTACTTC. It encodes CASSPGLPGETQYF. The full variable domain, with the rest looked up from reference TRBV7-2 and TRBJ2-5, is GAGVSQSPSNKVTEKGKDVELRCDPISGHTALYWYRQSLGQGLEFLIYFQGNSAPDKSGLPSDRFSAERTGGSVSTLTIQRTQQEDSAVYLCASSPGLPGETQYFGPGTRLLVL.

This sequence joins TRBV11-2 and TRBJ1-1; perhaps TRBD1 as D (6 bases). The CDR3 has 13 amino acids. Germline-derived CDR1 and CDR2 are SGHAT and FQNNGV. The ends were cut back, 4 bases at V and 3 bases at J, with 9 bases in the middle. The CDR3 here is CASSSAGDTEAFF. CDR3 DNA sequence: TGTGCCAGCAGCTCCGCAGGGGACACTGAAGCTTTCTTT.

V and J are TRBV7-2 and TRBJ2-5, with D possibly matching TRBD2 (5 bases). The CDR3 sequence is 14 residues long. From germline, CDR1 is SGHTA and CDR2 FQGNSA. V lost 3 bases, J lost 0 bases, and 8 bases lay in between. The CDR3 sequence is CASSFRLNQETQYF. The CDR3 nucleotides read TGTGCCAGCAGCTTTCGACTAAACCAAGAGACCCAGTACTTC.

CDR3 sequence: CASSPGQGSEQYV. The CDR3 nucleotides read TGTGCCAGCAGTCCTGGACAGGGCAGCGAGCAGTACGTC. This chain joins TRBV6-5 and TRBJ2-7; the match to TRBD1 covers 8 bases. Germline V CDR1 and CDR2: MNHEY, SVGAGI. The CDR3 loop spans 13 amino acids. The V and J ends lost 5 bases and 6 bases, in that order; junction bases with no gene match: 6.

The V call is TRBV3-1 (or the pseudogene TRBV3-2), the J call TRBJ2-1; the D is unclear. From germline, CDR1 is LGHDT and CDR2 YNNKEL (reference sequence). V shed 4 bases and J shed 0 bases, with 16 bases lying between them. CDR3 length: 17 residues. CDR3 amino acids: CASSPFLGGSSYNEQFF. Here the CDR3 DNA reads TGTGCCAGCAGCCCGTTCCTTGGCGGAAGCTCCTACAATGAGCAGTTCTTC.